This TCR beta chain was profiled in a study of control samples from healthy donors and cancer patients. Sequenced by immunoSEQ multiplex PCR; TCRdb stores in-frame clones only, minus some. The profile shows about 150,000 clones, 91% of them singletons. V lost 1 base, J lost 4 bases, and 10 bases lay in between. This CDR3 is built from 14 residues. Germline V CDR1 and CDR2: SNHLY, FYNNEI. Material for sequencing was blood. The TCR comes from a man aged 30 to 39 in good health. The chain links TRBV2 to TRBJ1-2, with D tentatively TRBD1 (5 bases). The CDR3 loop reads CASSEEGTGYGYTF. The CDR3 DNA reads TGTGCCAGCAGTGAAGAGGGGACGGGCTATGGCTACACCTTC.